Below, 7 T cell receptor beta chains from the same sample are listed, as sequenced in a study of technical replicates of blood from a handful of donors. The table came from immunoSEQ multiplex PCR; TCRdb's copy has only in-frame clones and leaves some out. Among under 85,000 clones listed, 93% were seen once. Specimen: T cells isolated from PBMCs. These TCRs come from a human donor in good health.

Comment on this clone: One end of the junction is discordant with germline, which a read error may explain. The chain employs TRBV6-1 and TRBJ2-3, with no clear D. Germline CDR1 MNHNS, CDR2 SASEGT. This CDR3 comprises 11 residues. CDR3 bases: TGTGCCAGCAGTGAAGCCCACTTTGTCTCCTTT. Translated, it gives CASSEAHFVSF.

The sample holds one count of this clone. The chain joins TRBV27 to TRBJ2-3; TRBD1 matches at 9 bases. The germline V gene has CDR1 MNHEY and CDR2 SMNVEV (reference sequence). Losses at the gene ends were 3 bases for V and 2 bases for J; bases not matched to a gene: 9. The CDR3 extends over 17 amino acids. Here the CDR3 DNA reads TGTGCCAGCAGTTTTACAGGGGGCTCGCTATTCACAGATACGCAGTATTTT. Translating gives CASSFTGGSLFTDTQYF.

The chain carries TRBV5-1 and TRBJ2-7; D is uncertain. The CDR3 is 13 residues long. V was cut by 2 bases and J by 5 bases, with 11 bases left in between. CDR1 SGHRS and CDR2 YFSETQ come from the germline V gene. CDR3 nucleotides: TGCGCCAGCAGCTTACAAGATCCAGACGAGCAGTACTTC. As protein: CASSLQDPDEQYF. The whole variable domain, remainder taken from reference TRBV5-1 and TRBJ2-7, is KAGVTQTPRYLIKTRGQQVTLSCSPISGHRSVSWYQQTPGQGLQFLFEYFSETQRNKGNFPGRFSGRQFSNSRSEMNVSTLELGDSALYLCASSLQDPDEQYFGPGTRLTVT.

The genes are TRBV4-1 and TRBJ1-1, with TRBD1 as a possible D gene (5 bases). The CDR3 has 16 residues. Germline loops: CDR1 MGHRA, CDR2 YSYEKL. V lost 1 base to trimming and J lost 3 bases, with 15 bases between them. As DNA, the CDR3 is TGCGCCAGCAGCCAAGTTGGGGGGGACTTTGACACTGAAGCTTTCTTT. It translates to CASSQVGGDFDTEAFF.

J is TRBJ2-7 and V is TRBV5-4; 9 nucleotides agree with TRBD2. Germline V gene lookup returns CDR1 SGHNT and CDR2 YYREEE (reference sequence). The CDR3 consists of 16 residues. With 0 bases clipped from V and 1 base from J, the junction kept 5 bases outside the gene matches. CDR3 residues: CASSLDGGGGSYEQYF. The CDR3 DNA reads TGTGCCAGCAGCTTGGACGGCGGGGGGGGGTCCTACGAGCAGTACTTC.

J is TRBJ2-1 and V is TRBV14; 10 positions match TRBD2. The CDR3 is made up of 16 amino acids. V lost 1 base to trimming and J lost 1 base; unmatched junction nucleotides: 1. Germline V CDR1 and CDR2: SGHDN, FVKESK. DNA for the CDR3: TGTGCCAGCAGCCAAGGGACTAGCGGTTCCTACAATGAGCAGTTCTTC. It encodes CASSQGTSGSYNEQFF.

This rearrangement joins TRBV7-8 to TRBJ1-5; D possibly corresponds to TRBD1 (5 bases). V gave up 4 bases and J gave up 4 bases, with 14 bases separating them. The CDR3 consists of 15 residues. Germline CDR1 and CDR2: SGHVS and FQNEAQ. CDR3 sequence: CASSSGTFSNQPQHF. The CDR3 DNA follows: TGTGCCAGCAGCTCTGGGACTTTCAGTAATCAGCCCCAGCATTTT. Looking up the rest from reference TRBV7-8 and TRBJ1-5 gives the full variable domain: GAGVSQSPRYKVAKRGQDVALRCDPISGHVSLFWYQQALGQGPEFLTYFQNEAQLDKSGLPSDRFFAERPEGSVSTLKIQRTQQEDSAVYLCASSSGTFSNQPQHFGDGTRLSIL.